This TCR beta chain was sequenced in a study of Tregs in tolerant kidney transplant recipients. Related graft donors supplied nonmyeloablative bone marrow transplants, and mixed chimerism was transient. This CDR3 region has 15 residues. With V trimmed by 5 bases and J by 5 bases, 8 bases remained unmatched. The germline CDR1 and CDR2 sequences are SGHTA and FQGTGA. With respect to this clone: Its antigen remains unidentified. Sequencing ends 3 residues short of the CDR3 end; the germline J gene provides the rest.

Data came from immunoSEQ multiplex PCR; TCRdb stores just in-frame clones and leaves some out. The sample has some 11,000 clones. Study-wide results and limits: This study did not directly address biological reproducibility. The small number of patients limits these findings pending further validation.

The rearrangement links TRBV7-3 to TRBJ2-2; 7 bases are shared with TRBD2. The origin of this receptor is a human patient who received a combined kidney and bone marrow transplant. Some T cells may be the graft donor's. Source: CD8+ T cells from blood (PBMCs), taken 24 months after the transplant. CDR3 DNA, as far as it was read: TGTGCCAGCAGCCCCGGGGGGAGAAAAACCGGGGAG. Translated: CASSPGGRKTGE. The CDR3 in its entirety is CASSPGGRKTGELFF.